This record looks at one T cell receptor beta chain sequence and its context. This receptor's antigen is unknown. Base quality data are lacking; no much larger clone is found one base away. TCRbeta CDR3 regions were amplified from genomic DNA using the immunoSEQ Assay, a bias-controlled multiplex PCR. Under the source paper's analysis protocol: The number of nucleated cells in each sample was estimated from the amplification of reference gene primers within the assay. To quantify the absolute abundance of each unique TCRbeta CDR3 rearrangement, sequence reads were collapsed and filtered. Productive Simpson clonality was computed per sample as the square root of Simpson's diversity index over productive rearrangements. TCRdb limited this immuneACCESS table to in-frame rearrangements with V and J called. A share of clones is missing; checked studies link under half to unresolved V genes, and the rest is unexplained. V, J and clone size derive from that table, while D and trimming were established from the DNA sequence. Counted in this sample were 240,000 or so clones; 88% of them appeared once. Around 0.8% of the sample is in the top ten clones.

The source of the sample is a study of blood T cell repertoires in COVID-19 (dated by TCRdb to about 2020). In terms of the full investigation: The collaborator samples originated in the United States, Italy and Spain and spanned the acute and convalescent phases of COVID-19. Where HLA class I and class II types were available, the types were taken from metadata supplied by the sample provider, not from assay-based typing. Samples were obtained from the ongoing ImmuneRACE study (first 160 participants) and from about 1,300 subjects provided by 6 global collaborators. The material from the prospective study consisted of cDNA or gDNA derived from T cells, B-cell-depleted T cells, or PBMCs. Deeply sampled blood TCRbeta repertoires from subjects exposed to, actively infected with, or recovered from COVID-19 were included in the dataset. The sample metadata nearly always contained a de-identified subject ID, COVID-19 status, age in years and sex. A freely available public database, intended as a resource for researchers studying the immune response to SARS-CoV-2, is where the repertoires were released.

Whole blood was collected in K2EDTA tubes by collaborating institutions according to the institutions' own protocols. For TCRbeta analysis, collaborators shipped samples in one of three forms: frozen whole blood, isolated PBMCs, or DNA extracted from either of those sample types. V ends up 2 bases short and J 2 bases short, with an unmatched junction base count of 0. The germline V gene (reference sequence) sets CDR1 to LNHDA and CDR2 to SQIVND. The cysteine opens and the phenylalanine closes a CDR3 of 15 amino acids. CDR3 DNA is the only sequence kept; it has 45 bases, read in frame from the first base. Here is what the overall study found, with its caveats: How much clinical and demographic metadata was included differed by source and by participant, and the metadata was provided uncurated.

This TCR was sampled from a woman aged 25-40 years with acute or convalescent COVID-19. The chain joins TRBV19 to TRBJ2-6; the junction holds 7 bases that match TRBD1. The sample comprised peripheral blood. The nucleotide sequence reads TGTGCCAGTAGTATAACAGGGGCTGGGGCCAACGTCCTGACTTTC. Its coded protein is CASSITGAGANVLTF. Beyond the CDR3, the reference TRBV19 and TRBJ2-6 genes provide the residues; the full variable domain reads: DGGITQSPKYLFRKEGQNVTLSCEQNLNHDAMYWYRQDPGQGLRLIYYSQIVNDFQKGDIAEGYSVSREKKESFPLTVTSAQKNPTAFYLCASSITGAGANVLTFGAGSRLTVL.